Listed below are T cell receptor beta chains from one sample, sequenced in a study of shared clonotypes between healthy human individuals. Profiling relied on immunoSEQ multiplex PCR, and the TCRdb table lists in-frame clones only, not all of them. The table includes 1.5 million to 2.5 million clones, less than 95% detected once. Sequencing input: naive CD8+ T cells sorted from blood. These receptors originate from a man aged 18 to 29 in good health. Each CDR3 is given with its conserved first and last residue. Fields, in order: V gene, clone size, D gene, J gene, CDR3 protein, CDR3 DNA. D genes are given only for firm matches. The size entry is marked missing in some rows and otherwise reads once, few, many or a size class.

TRBV4-2	NA	TRBD1	TRBJ1-1	CASSLTGGWTEAFF	TGTGCCAGCAGCCTGACAGGGGGCTGGACTGAAGCTTTCTTT
TRBV7-9	NA	NA	TRBJ2-3	CASSPVGGTDTQYF	TGTGCCAGCAGCCCCGTTGGGGGCACAGATACGCAGTATTTT
TRBV27	NA	TRBD2	TRBJ2-3	CASSWGLAGADTQYF	TGTGCCAGCAGTTGGGGACTAGCGGGAGCAGATACGCAGTATTTT
TRBV7-2	NA	NA	TRBJ2-7	CASSAEMGSYEQYF	TGTGCCAGCAGCGCCGAAATGGGCTCCTACGAGCAGTACTTC
TRBV19	NA	NA	TRBJ1-4	CASSSGQGGLEEKLFF	TGTGCCAGTAGTTCGGGACAAGGGGGGCTTGAAGAAAAACTGTTTTTT
TRBV27	NA	NA	TRBJ2-7	CASSLGGHTYEQYF	TGTGCCAGCAGTTTGGGCGGGCACACCTACGAGCAGTACTTC
TRBV7-9	NA	TRBD1	TRBJ2-2	CASSSNRDRNTGELFF	TGTGCCAGCAGCTCAAACCGGGACAGGAACACCGGGGAGCTGTTTTTT
TRBV2	NA	TRBD1	TRBJ2-5	CASSVGTGGAETQYF	TGTGCCAGCAGTGTTGGGACAGGGGGTGCGGAGACCCAGTACTTC
TRBV27	NA	NA	TRBJ2-2	CASSLVTGELFF	TGTGCCAGCAGTTTAGTCACCGGGGAGCTGTTTTTT
TRBV9	once	NA	TRBJ2-7	CASSVGGKTYEQYF	TGTGCCAGCAGCGTAGGAGGAAAAACCTACGAGCAGTACTTC
TRBV5-6	NA	NA	TRBJ1-1	CASSLKVGSMNTEAFF	TGTGCCAGCAGCTTGAAGGTTGGGAGTATGAACACTGAAGCTTTCTTT
TRBV19	NA	NA	TRBJ2-2	CATLNRVGTGELFF	TGTGCCACCTTAAACAGGGTGGGTACCGGGGAGCTGTTTTTT
TRBV4-1	NA	TRBD1	TRBJ1-5	CASSQDGDRDQPQHF	TGCGCCAGCAGCCAAGATGGGGACAGGGATCAGCCCCAGCATTTT
TRBV25-1	NA	NA	TRBJ2-3	CASRTTLRGPTDTQYF	TGTGCCAGCAGGACCACCCTGAGGGGACCCACAGATACGCAGTATTTT
TRBV18	NA	NA	TRBJ1-1	CASSSGKAPPEAFF	TGTGCCAGCTCATCAGGGAAGGCCCCCCCTGAAGCTTTCTTT
TRBV10-3	NA	NA	TRBJ2-7	CAISEGLPAGEQYF	TGTGCCATCAGTGAGGGACTACCCGCGGGGGAGCAGTACTTC
TRBV9	NA	NA	TRBJ2-3	CASSVDPGEDTQYF	TGTGCCAGCAGCGTAGATCCAGGGGAGGATACGCAGTATTTT
TRBV19	once	NA	TRBJ2-2	CASRWGLETGELFF	TGTGCCAGTAGATGGGGTCTAGAGACCGGGGAGCTGTTTTTT
TRBV6-5	NA	TRBD1	TRBJ2-7	CASSYGQGTYEQYF	TGTGCCAGCAGTTACGGACAGGGGACCTACGAGCAGTACTTC
TRBV11-2	NA	NA	TRBJ2-7	CASSLETGNLHYEQYF	TGTGCCAGCAGCTTAGAAACAGGGAACTTACACTACGAGCAGTACTTC
TRBV6-5	NA	NA	TRBJ1-2	CASSYGAGFDYGYTF	TGTGCCAGCAGTTATGGTGCAGGGTTTGACTATGGCTACACCTTC
TRBV15	NA	TRBD1	TRBJ2-7	CATSKDRGALREQYF	TGTGCCACCAGCAAAGACAGGGGGGCGCTACGCGAGCAGTACTTC
TRBV5-6	NA	NA	TRBJ2-5	CASSQSQLGWETQYF	TGTGCCAGCAGCCAATCCCAGTTGGGGTGGGAGACCCAGTACTTC
TRBV7-9	NA	NA	TRBJ2-7	CASSSLRDGDSYEQYF	TGTGCCAGCAGCTCTCTCCGGGACGGAGACTCCTACGAGCAGTACTTC
TRBV7-9	NA	NA	TRBJ1-3	CASSSSSGNTIYF	TGTGCCAGCAGCTCCAGCTCTGGAAACACCATATATTTT
TRBV29-1	NA	TRBD1	TRBJ1-2	CSVVTGDGYTF	TGCAGCGTTGTAACAGGGGATGGCTACACCTTC
TRBV4-3	NA	NA	TRBJ2-3	CASSPSTTGTSTDTQYF	TGCGCCAGCAGCCCCTCGACTACAGGCACAAGCACAGATACGCAGTATTTT
TRBV5-6	NA	NA	TRBJ2-2	CASSPRELRTGELFF	TGTGCCAGCAGCCCCCGGGAATTAAGGACCGGGGAGCTGTTTTTT
TRBV28	NA	NA	TRBJ2-7	CAGPIQGVSFHEQYF	TGTGCCGGCCCGATACAGGGTGTATCTTTTCACGAGCAGTACTTC
TRBV5-1	NA	NA	TRBJ1-3	CASSLAPGSSGNTIYF	TGCGCCAGCAGCTTGGCCCCAGGGAGCTCTGGAAACACCATATATTTT
TRBV2	NA	NA	TRBJ2-5	CASSDRKQAQETQYF	TGTGCCAGCAGTGACAGGAAGCAGGCACAAGAGACCCAGTACTTC
TRBV6-1	NA	TRBD2	TRBJ2-7	CASRAGGITYEQYF	TGTGCCAGCAGAGCCGGGGGGATTACCTACGAGCAGTACTTC
TRBV4-1	NA	NA	TRBJ1-1	CASSWGTEAFF	TGCGCCAGCAGCTGGGGGACTGAAGCTTTCTTT
TRBV4-1	NA	TRBD1	TRBJ1-2	CASSQRQGSNYGYTF	TGCGCCAGCAGCCAAAGACAGGGGTCTAACTATGGCTACACCTTC
TRBV9	once	TRBD1	TRBJ1-1	CASSFGTDTEAFF	TGTGCCAGCAGCTTCGGGACAGACACTGAAGCTTTCTTT
TRBV7-8	NA	NA	TRBJ2-2	CASSWPMGDNTGELFF	TGTGCCAGCAGCTGGCCCATGGGGGACAACACCGGGGAGCTGTTTTTT
TRBV7-2	NA	TRBD2	TRBJ2-7	CASSLRGLPDYEQYF	TGTGCCAGCAGCTTACGGGGACTACCCGACTACGAGCAGTACTTC
TRBV27	NA	NA	TRBJ1-4	CASSWEEKLFF	TGTGCCAGCAGTTGGGAGGAAAAACTGTTTTTT
TRBV11-2	NA	NA	TRBJ1-1	CASSLGMNTEAFF	TGTGCCAGCAGCTTAGGAATGAACACTGAAGCTTTCTTT
TRBV10-1	NA	TRBD2	TRBJ2-7	CASSEVSSGSGEQYF	TGCGCCAGCAGTGAAGTCTCTAGCGGGAGTGGTGAGCAGTACTTC
TRBV19	NA	NA	TRBJ2-1	CASRDGWNEQFF	TGTGCCAGTAGAGATGGGTGGAATGAGCAGTTCTTC
TRBV5-4	NA	NA	TRBJ1-1	CASSLVGGVGTEAFF	TGTGCCAGCAGCTTGGTGGGGGGAGTTGGCACTGAAGCTTTCTTT
TRBV7-3	NA	NA	TRBJ2-3	CASSPLGSFGTDTQYF	TGTGCCAGCAGCCCGCTAGGATCTTTTGGTACAGATACGCAGTATTTT
TRBV5-6	NA	NA	TRBJ2-7	CASSLAPGQSYEQYF	TGTGCCAGCAGCTTGGCCCCCGGTCAAAGCTACGAGCAGTACTTC
TRBV5-6	NA	TRBD1	TRBJ1-5	CASSWAGGETEHF	TGTGCCAGCAGCTGGGCAGGGGGCGAGACTGAGCATTTT
TRBV25-1	NA	TRBD2	TRBJ2-3	CASSQEGLLGPDTQYF	TGTGCCAGCAGTCAGGAGGGACTACTAGGACCCGATACGCAGTATTTT
TRBV28	NA	NA	TRBJ1-1	CASKGFFLNTEAFF	TGTGCCAGCAAGGGGTTTTTCTTGAACACTGAAGCTTTCTTT
TRBV5-1	NA	TRBD2	TRBJ2-1	CASRLAGDFNEQFF	TGCGCCAGCAGGCTAGCGGGAGACTTCAATGAGCAGTTCTTC
TRBV5-5	NA	TRBD1	TRBJ1-5	CASSLVGDRGYSNQPQHF	TGTGCCAGCAGCTTGGTAGGGGACAGGGGTTATAGCAATCAGCCCCAGCATTTT
TRBV4-3	NA	NA	TRBJ2-2	CASSQDPEHTGELFF	TGCGCCAGCAGCCAAGATCCAGAACACACCGGGGAGCTGTTTTTT
TRBV28	NA	NA	TRBJ2-7	CASREQGEGEQYF	TGTGCCAGCAGGGAACAGGGGGAGGGCGAGCAGTACTTC
TRBV5-1	once	NA	TRBJ1-1	CASKGGNMNTEAFF	TGCGCCAGCAAGGGGGGGAACATGAACACTGAAGCTTTCTTT
TRBV9	NA	TRBD1	TRBJ2-1	CASSRTGDYNEQFF	TGTGCCAGCTCCCGGACAGGGGACTACAATGAGCAGTTCTTC
TRBV5-1	NA	TRBD2	TRBJ2-5	CASRQTSGGQETQYF	TGCGCCAGCAGGCAGACTAGCGGGGGGCAAGAGACCCAGTACTTC
TRBV6-5	NA	NA	TRBJ2-3	CASRDYVFTDTQYF	TGTGCCAGCAGGGACTACGTTTTCACAGATACGCAGTATTTT
TRBV11-2	NA	NA	TRBJ2-1	CASSLEFLAYNEQFF	TGTGCCAGCAGCTTAGAGTTTCTAGCCTACAATGAGCAGTTCTTC
TRBV27	NA	NA	TRBJ2-7	CASRLSQTYEQYF	TGTGCCAGCAGATTATCTCAAACCTACGAGCAGTACTTC
TRBV27	NA	TRBD2	TRBJ2-1	CASSYLRALGGDEQFF	TGTGCCAGCAGTTATCTAAGGGCACTCGGGGGGGATGAGCAGTTCTTC
TRBV6-5	once	NA	TRBJ1-1	CASSFLGMGTEAFF	TGTGCCAGCAGTTTCTTGGGAATGGGCACTGAAGCTTTCTTT
TRBV6-1	NA	NA	TRBJ2-5	CASSEDREETQYF	TGTGCCAGCAGTGAAGACAGGGAAGAGACCCAGTACTTC